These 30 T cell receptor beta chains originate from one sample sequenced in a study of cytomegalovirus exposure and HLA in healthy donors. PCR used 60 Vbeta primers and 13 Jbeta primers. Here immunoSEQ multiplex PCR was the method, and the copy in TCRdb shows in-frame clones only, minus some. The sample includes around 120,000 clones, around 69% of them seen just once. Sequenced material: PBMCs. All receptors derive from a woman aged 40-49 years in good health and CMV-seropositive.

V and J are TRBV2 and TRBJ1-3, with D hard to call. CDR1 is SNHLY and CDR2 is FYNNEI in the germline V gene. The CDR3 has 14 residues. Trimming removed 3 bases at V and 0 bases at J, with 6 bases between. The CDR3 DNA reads TGTGCCAGCAGTGAGGAGGGCTCTGGAAACACCATATATTTT. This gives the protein CASSEEGSGNTIYF.

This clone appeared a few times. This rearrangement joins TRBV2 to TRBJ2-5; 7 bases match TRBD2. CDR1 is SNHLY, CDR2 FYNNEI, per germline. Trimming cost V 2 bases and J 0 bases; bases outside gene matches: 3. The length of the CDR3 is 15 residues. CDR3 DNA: TGTGCCAGCAGTGAATGGGAGGGAGACCAAGAGACCCAGTACTTC. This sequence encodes CASSEWEGDQETQYF.

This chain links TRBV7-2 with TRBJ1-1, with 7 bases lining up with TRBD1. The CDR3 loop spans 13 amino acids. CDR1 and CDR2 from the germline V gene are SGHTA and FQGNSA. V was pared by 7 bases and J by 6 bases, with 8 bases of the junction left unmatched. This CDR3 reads CASTQNRGPEAFF. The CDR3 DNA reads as TGTGCCAGCACGCAGAACAGGGGACCTGAAGCTTTCTTT.

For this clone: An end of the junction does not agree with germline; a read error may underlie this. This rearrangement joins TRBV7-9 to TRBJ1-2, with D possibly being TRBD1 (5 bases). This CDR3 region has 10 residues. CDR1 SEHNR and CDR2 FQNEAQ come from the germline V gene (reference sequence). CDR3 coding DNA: TGTGCCAGCAGCTTCGACAGAGAAAGCTTC. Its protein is CASSFDRESF.

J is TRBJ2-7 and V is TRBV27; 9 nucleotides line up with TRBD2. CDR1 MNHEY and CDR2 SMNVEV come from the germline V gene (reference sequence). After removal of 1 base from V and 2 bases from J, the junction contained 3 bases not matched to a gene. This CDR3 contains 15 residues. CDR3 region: CASSLYLAGPYEQYF. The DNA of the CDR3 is TGTGCCAGCAGTTTATATCTAGCGGGACCCTACGAGCAGTACTTC.

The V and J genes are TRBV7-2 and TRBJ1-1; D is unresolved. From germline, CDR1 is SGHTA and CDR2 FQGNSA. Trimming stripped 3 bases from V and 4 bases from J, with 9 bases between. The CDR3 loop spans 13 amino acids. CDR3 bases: TGTGCCAGCAGCTTCGGCCGGGGCACTGAAGCTTTCTTT. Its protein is CASSFGRGTEAFF.

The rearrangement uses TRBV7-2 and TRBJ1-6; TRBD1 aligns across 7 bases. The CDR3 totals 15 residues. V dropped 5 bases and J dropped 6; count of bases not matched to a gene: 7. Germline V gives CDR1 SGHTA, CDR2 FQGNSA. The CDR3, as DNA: TGTGCCAGCAGCCCAACGACAGGGCGTAATTCACCCCTCCACTTT. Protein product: CASSPTTGRNSPLHF.

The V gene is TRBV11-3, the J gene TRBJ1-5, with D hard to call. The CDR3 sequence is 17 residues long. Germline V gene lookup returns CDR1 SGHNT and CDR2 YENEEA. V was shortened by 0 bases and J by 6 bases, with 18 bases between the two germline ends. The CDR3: CASSLDPLRVLIQPQHF. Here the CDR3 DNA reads TGTGCCAGCAGCTTAGATCCCCTCCGGGTTCTCATTCAGCCCCAGCATTTT.

CDR3 coding DNA: TGTGCCAGCAGCGGTAGCGGGGGGGCGTACAATGAGCAGTTCTTC. Protein product: CASSGSGGAYNEQFF. V usage is TRBV9 and J usage is TRBJ2-1; TRBD2 matches at 11 bases. CDR1 and CDR2 (germline): SGDLS, YYNGEE. CDR3 size: 15 residues. V lost 3 bases, J lost 4 bases, and 3 bases stayed unmatched. Based on the CDR3 plus reference TRBV9 and TRBJ2-1, the full variable domain is DSGVTQTPKHLITATGQRVTLRCSPRSGDLSVYWYQQSLDQGLQFLIQYYNGEERAKGNILERFSAQQFPDLHSELNLSSLELGDSALYFCASSGSGGAYNEQFFGPGTRLTVL.

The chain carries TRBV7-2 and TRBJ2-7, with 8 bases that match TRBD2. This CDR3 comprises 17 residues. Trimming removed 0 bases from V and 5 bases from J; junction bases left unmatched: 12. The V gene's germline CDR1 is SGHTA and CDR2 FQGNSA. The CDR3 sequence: CASSLALGTSPHHEQYF. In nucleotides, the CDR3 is TGTGCCAGCAGCTTAGCGCTAGGGACTAGTCCGCACCACGAGCAGTACTTC.

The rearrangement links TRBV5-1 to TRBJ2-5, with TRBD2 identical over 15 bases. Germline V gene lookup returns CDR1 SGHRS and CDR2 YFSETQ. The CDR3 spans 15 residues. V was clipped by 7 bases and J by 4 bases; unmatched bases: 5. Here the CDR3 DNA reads TGCGCCAGCGGACTAGCGGGGGGGCTGGGAGAGACCCAGTACTTC. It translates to CASGLAGGLGETQYF.

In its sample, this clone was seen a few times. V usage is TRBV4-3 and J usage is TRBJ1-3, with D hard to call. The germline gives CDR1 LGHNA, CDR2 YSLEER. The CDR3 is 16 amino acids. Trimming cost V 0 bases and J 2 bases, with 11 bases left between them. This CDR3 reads CASSQEGRRAGNTIYF. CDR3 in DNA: TGCGCCAGCAGCCAAGAGGGTAGGAGGGCTGGAAACACCATATATTTT.

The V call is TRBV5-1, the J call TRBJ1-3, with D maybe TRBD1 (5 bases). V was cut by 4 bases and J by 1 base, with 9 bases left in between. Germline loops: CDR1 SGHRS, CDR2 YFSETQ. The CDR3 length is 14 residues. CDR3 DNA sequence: TGCGCCAGCAGCCTGACAGCTTCTGGAAACACCATATATTTT. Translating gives CASSLTASGNTIYF.

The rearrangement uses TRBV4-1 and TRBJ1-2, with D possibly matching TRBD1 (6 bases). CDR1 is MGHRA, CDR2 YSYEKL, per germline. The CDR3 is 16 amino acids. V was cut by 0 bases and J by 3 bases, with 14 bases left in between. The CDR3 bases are TGCGCCAGCAGCCAAGATTTGAACAGGGTGGACTATGGCTACACCTTC. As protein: CASSQDLNRVDYGYTF.

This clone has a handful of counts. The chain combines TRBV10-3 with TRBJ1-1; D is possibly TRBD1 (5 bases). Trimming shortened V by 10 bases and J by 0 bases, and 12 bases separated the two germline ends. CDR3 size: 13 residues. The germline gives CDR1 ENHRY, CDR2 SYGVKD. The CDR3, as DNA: TGTGCCACATCACCGGGGGTGAACACTGAAGCTTTCTTT. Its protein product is CATSPGVNTEAFF.

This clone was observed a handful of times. The DNA for the CDR3 is TGTGCCATCAGTGAGGCAAGGGGGGGCACTGAAGCTTTCTTT. This encodes CAISEARGGTEAFF. The J gene is TRBJ1-1, the V gene TRBV10-3, with D perhaps TRBD1 (6 bases). CDR3 size: 14 residues. CDR1 is ENHRY and CDR2 is SYGVKD in the germline V gene. V was pared by 2 bases and J by 4 bases, with 11 bases between.

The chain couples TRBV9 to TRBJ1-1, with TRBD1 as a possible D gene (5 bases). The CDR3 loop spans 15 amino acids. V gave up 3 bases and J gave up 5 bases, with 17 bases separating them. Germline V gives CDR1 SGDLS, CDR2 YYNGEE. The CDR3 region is CASSEDGTGGTEAFF. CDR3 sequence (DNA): TGTGCCAGCAGCGAAGACGGGACGGGAGGGACTGAAGCTTTCTTT.

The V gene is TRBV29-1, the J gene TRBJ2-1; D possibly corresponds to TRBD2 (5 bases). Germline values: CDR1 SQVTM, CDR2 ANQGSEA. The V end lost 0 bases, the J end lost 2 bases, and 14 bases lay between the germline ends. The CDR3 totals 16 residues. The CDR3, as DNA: TGCAGCGTTGAAGATCACGGGGTCGGTACCTACAATGAGCAGTTCTTC. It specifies CSVEDHGVGTYNEQFF.

CDR3 region: CASSEGHSTGTDTQYF. CDR3 nucleotides: TGTGCCAGCAGTGAAGGCCACAGTACGGGCACAGATACGCAGTATTTT. The chain has TRBV6-1 and TRBJ2-3; D remains unclear. Germline V gene sequence: CDR1 MNHNS, CDR2 SASEGT. This CDR3 contains 16 residues. V was shortened by 1 base and J by 1 base, with 12 bases between the two germline ends.

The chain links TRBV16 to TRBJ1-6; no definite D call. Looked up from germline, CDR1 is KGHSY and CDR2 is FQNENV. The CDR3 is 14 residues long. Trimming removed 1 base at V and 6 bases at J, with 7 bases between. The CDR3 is CASSQWASNSPLHF. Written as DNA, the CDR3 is TGTGCCAGCAGCCAATGGGCTTCTAATTCACCCCTCCACTTT.

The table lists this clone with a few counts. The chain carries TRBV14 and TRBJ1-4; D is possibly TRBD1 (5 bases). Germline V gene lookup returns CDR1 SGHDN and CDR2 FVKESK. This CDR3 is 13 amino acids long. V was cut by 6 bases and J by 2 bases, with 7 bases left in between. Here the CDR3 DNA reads TGTGCCAGCAGTGGGGGGACTAATGAAAAACTGTTTTTT. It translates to CASSGGTNEKLFF.

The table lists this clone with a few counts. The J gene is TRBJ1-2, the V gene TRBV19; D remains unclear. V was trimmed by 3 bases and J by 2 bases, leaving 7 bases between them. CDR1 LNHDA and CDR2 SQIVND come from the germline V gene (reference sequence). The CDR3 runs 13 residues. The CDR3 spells CASSITGNYGYTF. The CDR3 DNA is TGTGCCAGTAGTATCACGGGGAACTATGGCTACACCTTC.

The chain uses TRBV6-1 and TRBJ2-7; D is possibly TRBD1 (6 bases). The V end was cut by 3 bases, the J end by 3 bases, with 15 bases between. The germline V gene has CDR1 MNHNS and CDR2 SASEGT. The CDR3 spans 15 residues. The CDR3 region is CASSEPIQGYYEQYF. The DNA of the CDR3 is TGTGCCAGCAGTGAGCCTATTCAGGGGTACTACGAGCAGTACTTC.

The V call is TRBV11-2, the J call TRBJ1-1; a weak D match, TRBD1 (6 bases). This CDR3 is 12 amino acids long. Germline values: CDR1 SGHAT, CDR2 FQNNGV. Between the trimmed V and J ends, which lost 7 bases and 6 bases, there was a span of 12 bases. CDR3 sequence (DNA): TGTGCCAGCACCCTCCAGGGGTCTGAAGCTTTCTTT. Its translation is CASTLQGSEAFF. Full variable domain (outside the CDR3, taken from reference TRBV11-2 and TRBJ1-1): EAGVAQSPRYKIIEKRQSVAFWCNPISGHATLYWYQQILGQGPKLLIQFQNNGVVDDSQLPKDRFSAERLKGVDSTLKIQPAKLEDSAVYLCASTLQGSEAFFGQGTRLTVV.

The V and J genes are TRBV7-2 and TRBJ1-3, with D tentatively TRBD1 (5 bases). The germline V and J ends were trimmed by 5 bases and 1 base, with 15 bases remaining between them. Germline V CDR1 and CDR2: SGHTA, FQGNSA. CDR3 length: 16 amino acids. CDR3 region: CASSPAWGESGNTIYF. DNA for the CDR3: TGTGCCAGCAGCCCCGCGTGGGGGGAATCTGGAAACACCATATATTTT.

Here the CDR3 reads CASSLGRVDNEQFF. The CDR3 region has the DNA TGCGCCAGCAGCTTGGGGCGGGTTGATAATGAGCAGTTCTTC. This sequence joins TRBV5-1 and TRBJ2-1; the D gene is possibly TRBD2 (5 bases). The CDR3 sequence is 14 residues long. Germline values: CDR1 SGHRS, CDR2 YFSETQ. V dropped 0 bases and J dropped 7 bases, with 11 bases sitting between them.

The CDR3 loop is CASSLLGARGYTF. The CDR3 DNA is TGTGCCAGCAGCTTGCTAGGGGCGCGTGGCTACACCTTC. The rearrangement uses TRBV13 and TRBJ1-2; weak D call: TRBD1 (5 bases). Germline V gene data show CDR1 as PRHDT and CDR2 as FYEKMQ (reference sequence). The CDR3 is 13 amino acids. V was shortened by 3 bases and J by 7 bases, with 12 bases between the two germline ends.

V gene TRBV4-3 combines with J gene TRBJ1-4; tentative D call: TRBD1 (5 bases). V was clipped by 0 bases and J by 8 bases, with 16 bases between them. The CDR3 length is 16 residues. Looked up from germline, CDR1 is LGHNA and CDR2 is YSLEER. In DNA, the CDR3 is TGCGCCAGCAGCCAAGAAGGTAGGGGCGGCGAGGAAAAACTGTTTTTT. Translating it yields CASSQEGRGGEEKLFF.

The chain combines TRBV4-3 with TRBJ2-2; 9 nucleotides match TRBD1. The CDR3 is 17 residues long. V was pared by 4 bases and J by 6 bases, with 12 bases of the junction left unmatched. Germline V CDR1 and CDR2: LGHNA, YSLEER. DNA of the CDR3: TGCGCCAGCAGCCGCTCTACCGGGACAGGGATTGCCGGGGAGCTGTTTTTT. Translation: CASSRSTGTGIAGELFF.

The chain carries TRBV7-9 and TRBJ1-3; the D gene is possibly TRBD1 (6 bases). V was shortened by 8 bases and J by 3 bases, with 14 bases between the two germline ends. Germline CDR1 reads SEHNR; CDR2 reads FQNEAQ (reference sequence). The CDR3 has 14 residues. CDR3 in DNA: TGTGCCAGCGTGGACAGTCTCCTTGGAAACACCATATATTTT. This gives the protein CASVDSLLGNTIYF. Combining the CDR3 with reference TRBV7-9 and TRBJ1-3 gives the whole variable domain DTGVSQNPRHKITKRGQNVTFRCDPISEHNRLYWYRQTLGQGPEFLTYFQNEAQLEKSRLLSDRFSAERPKGSFSTLEIQRTEQGDSAMYLCASVDSLLGNTIYFGEGSWLTVV.